This T cell receptor (beta chain) was retrieved from a study of cytomegalovirus exposure and HLA in healthy donors. Study-level points and caveats: Researchers reported in a later analysis that a missense DCLRE1C variant was tied to TCR beta V- and J-gene trimming.

The CDR3 sequence is 17 residues long. The V end lost 2 bases, the J end lost 9 bases, and 20 bases lay between the germline ends. Germline CDR1 and CDR2: MNHNS and SASEGT. PCR employed 60 Vbeta and 13 Jbeta primers. The protocol was immunoSEQ multiplex PCR, while the TCRdb copy is restricted to in-frame clones and leaves out a portion. The table has around 150,000 clones, about a tenth seen once; the top ten hold 1.5% to 2%. Remarks on this clone: Its specificity is unknown.

V and J are TRBV6-1 and TRBJ1-6; possible D gene TRBD1, 5 bases. This TCR came from a male donor in good health and CMV-seronegative. Sequenced: PBMCs. The CDR3 loop reads CASSENMAGQVISPLHF. The CDR3 nucleotides read TGTGCCAGCAGTGAAAATATGGCAGGGCAGGTTATTTCACCCCTCCACTTT.